Sequencing of this T cell receptor beta chain was carried out in a study of blood T cell repertoires in COVID-19. The V end was cut by 7 bases, the J end by 7 bases, with 10 bases between. Germline values: CDR1 DFQATT, CDR2 SNEGSKA (reference sequence). The CDR3 runs to 11 residues. Per the study methods: Amplification of reference gene primers provided the estimated nucleated cell counts. TCRdb's table, derived via immunoSEQ multiplex PCR, lists solely in-frame clones and lacks some. V and J calls and clone size are those listed in that table; D and trimming were worked out from the DNA. The sample lists some 210,000 clones, about 76% occurring once.

Sequenced input: PBMCs or T cells enriched from blood (not recorded which). The chain combines TRBV20-1 with TRBJ2-2, with D unresolved. This receptor was identified in a woman aged 45 to 65 with acute COVID-19. CDR3 sequence: CSVGFFGELFF. The CDR3 nucleotides read TGCAGTGTTGGCTTCTTCGGGGAGCTGTTTTTT.